This T cell receptor (beta chain) is drawn from a study of post-analysis software for immune sequencing data. Study-wide points: Elevated frequency relative to controls characterized four to six TRBV segments in patients, TRBV5-6, TRBV5-1 and TRBV20-1 among them.

Presence of unique molecular identifiers characterized the TCR beta cDNA libraries. TCRdb itself ran the PCR reads through MiXCR, one entry per CDR3 protein. Of about 540,000 distinct CDR3 sequences listed, around a third are singletons. V lost 2 bases and J lost 4; bases outside the gene matches: 5. The CDR3 runs 14 residues. CDR1 is SGHDN, CDR2 FVKESK, per germline. Note on this clonotype: As yet, its antigen is unknown.

The receptor comes from a girl between 2 and 17 years old with multiple sclerosis. The genes are TRBV14 and TRBJ2-7; 7 positions match TRBD1. The source material was blood. Here the CDR3 DNA reads TGTGCCAGCAGCCAAACAGGGGTAGCGTACGAGCAGTACTTC. The encoded protein is CASSQTGVAYEQYF.